Sequencing of this T cell receptor beta chain was carried out in a study of shared clonotypes between healthy human individuals (dated by TCRdb to 2018 to 2021). Study-wide context: A few men and a couple of women, aged 18 to 49 years, made up the cohort. Per donor, leukapheresis produced somewhere between about 0.9 and 9.5 billion PBMCs. For each donor, three plates each were used for CD4 naive and CD4 memory, two plates were used for CD8 naive, and one plate was used for CD8 memory. Libraries were prepared and TCR repertoires were sequenced by different laboratories using diverse techniques, in order to increase sequencing depth and limit assay-specific biases. To estimate repertoire size and how much clonotypes are shared between individuals, the study performed deep sequencing of blood TCR repertoires from a few healthy adults.

Study-wide findings and limitations: Clonotypes shared by all four sorted-subset donors showed higher generation probabilities than non-shared clonotypes. Pairwise subsampling indicated that sequencing depth was expected to affect the degree of clonotype sharing among donors. Sampling was limited to blood, and TCR repertoires in tissue likely differ from TCR repertoires in blood. Rarefaction of sorted-subset datasets indicated incomplete sequencing despite the large sequencing depth. When a handful of donors were compared, the shared fraction of clonotypes was about 5% for naive CD4, roughly 3.3% for naive CD8, 2.3% for memory CD4, and about 0.36% for memory CD8. Naive subsets generally had larger estimated clonotype richness than memory subsets. Because the study included a small number of donors, the genetic and exposure-history diversity represented was limited.

Healthy HIV-negative adults with no recently reported acute infections or vaccinations were included as donors. Only Caucasian adults living in Nashville, Tennessee, USA were represented among the donors. CD4+ T cells were enriched by magnetic negative selection, after which naive cells were positively selected on CD45RA and the negative fraction was taken as the memory subset. Blood was collected by leukapheresis, and PBMCs were isolated by Ficoll-Histopaque density gradient centrifugation and then cryopreserved in liquid nitrogen vapor phase. Purity and quantity of every magnetically sorted T cell population were checked by analytical flow cytometry. Each sorted fraction had its genomic DNA isolated and then quantified by UV absorbance on a Nanodrop 2000c. The germline V gene gives CDR1 as SGDLS and CDR2 as YYNGEE. The CDR3 spans 13 residues, from the cysteine through the phenylalanine. Only the CDR3 DNA stays, 39 bases, in frame from base 1. The junction carries 7 bases between V and J, which are trimmed by 3 bases and 0 bases respectively.

A word on this clone: No antigen is known for it. No qualities accompany the bases; no much larger clone lies one base away.

Using the deep immunoSEQ assay, TCR CDR3 regions were amplified from genomic DNA by multiplex PCR. Extracted genomic DNA from each cell subset was spread evenly across all wells of several immunoSEQ 96-well plates, with each plate serving as a replicate. For sorted subsets, roughly 200 ng of genomic DNA, equivalent to roughly 33,000 T cell genomes, went into each replicate PCR. Purified libraries were quantified with a Qubit 3.0 fluorometer, sized on a Bioanalyzer 2100, and re-quantified with the KAPA Library Quantification kit. Every immunoSEQ 96-well plate was sequenced on a dedicated single-read 150-cycle Illumina NextSeq 550 flow cell. The authors processed their data as follows. Because the immunoSEQ output held only junctional sequences and lacked quality scores, the filtering could not match the filtering applied to full-length reads. Sequences were annotated with PyIR, a Python wrapper for IgBLAST v1.9, and V/J genes and CDR3 were assigned using IMGT germline references. Reads were filtered out if the reads had weak V/J assignments (E-value above 1e-6), no CDR3, stop codons, out-of-frame junctions, or ambiguous translated residues. A V3J clonotype was defined by an identical inferred V gene, J gene, and CDR3 amino acid sequence. Percentage overlap between repertoires was calculated by dividing the number of shared unique clonotypes by the size of the smaller repertoire. Richness of each repertoire was evaluated using RTK rarefaction, the Chao1 estimator, and Recon v2.1 estimates of unobserved clonotypes. Generation probabilities were computed with OLGA for all TCRbeta clonotypes obtained by the gDNA method from several donors. The source is immuneACCESS, and TCRdb retained only in-frame sequences with V and J called. Part of the clones is not carried over; for the studies checked, unresolved V genes explain less than half of this, and the remainder is unexplained. V and J calls and clone size are copied from that table; D and trimming were computed from the DNA. Counted in this sample were more than 2,000,000 clones; over 85% of them appeared once. The ten largest clones add up to about 0.13% of the sample.

The chain joins TRBV9 to TRBJ2-7, with the D gene call left open. The sequencing sample was made of naive CD4+ T cells sorted from blood. In light of the paper, this sample's cell subset or site label describes: CD45RA+ positively selected. The receptor was derived from a man younger than 30 in good health. The CDR3 in this case is CASSADLSYEQYF. The DNA reads as follows: TGTGCCAGCAGCGCCGACCTCTCCTACGAGCAGTACTTC.